The 18 T cell receptor beta chains given below trace back to one sample, sequenced in a study of somatic mutations in cytotoxic T cells in rheumatoid arthritis. Measured with immunoSEQ multiplex PCR; TCRdb has only the in-frame clones, and not every one. Counted here are about 19,000 clones, 85% occurring once; the ten biggest clones make up approximately 6.3%. The material sequenced was CD8+ T cells sorted from blood. The receptor set was obtained from a woman in her 40s with rheumatoid arthritis.

The rearrangement uses TRBV6-4 and TRBJ2-3; D remains unclear. Per the germline V gene, CDR1 is MRHNA and CDR2 is SNTAGT. Trimming left V 2 bases short and J 0 bases short, with 6 bases between. This CDR3 is built from 14 residues. The CDR3 DNA reads as TGTGCCAGCAGTGACGGAGCAAGCACAGATACGCAGTATTTT. Translating it yields CASSDGASTDTQYF.

The rearrangement uses TRBV30 and TRBJ2-7; the D is unclear. The CDR3 is 13 amino acids. Germline V gives CDR1 GTSNPN, CDR2 SVGIG (reference sequence). Trimming took 3 bases from V and 1 from J, leaving 10 bases between them. CDR3 DNA sequence: TGTGCCTGGAGCCTCGAGTCATCCTACGAGCAGTACTTC. The encoded protein is CAWSLESSYEQYF.

This clone showed up just once. The genes are TRBV5-5 and TRBJ2-7; 7 bases fit TRBD1. This CDR3 comprises 15 residues. CDR1 and CDR2 from the germline V gene are SGHKS and YYEKEE (reference sequence). Trimming cost V 3 bases and J 1 base; bases outside gene matches: 7. CDR3 sequence reads: CASSSLPGQSYEQYF. The CDR3 DNA sequence: TGTGCCAGCAGCTCGCTGCCGGGACAGTCCTACGAGCAGTACTTC.

This rearrangement joins TRBV6-1 to TRBJ2-3; tentative D call: TRBD1 (5 bases). Deletions cut 4 bases from V and 2 bases from J, with 13 bases between. The CDR3 extends over 15 amino acids. Germline-derived CDR1 and CDR2 are MNHNS and SASEGT. CDR3 DNA: TGTGCCAGCAGTGTCATCACAGGTAACACAGATACGCAGTATTTT. Protein sequence: CASSVITGNTDTQYF.

This chain uses TRBV27 with TRBJ2-5, with D perhaps TRBD2 (6 bases). This CDR3 spans 14 amino acids. Germline V gene lookup returns CDR1 MNHEY and CDR2 SMNVEV (reference sequence). The V end was cut by 1 base, the J end by 3 bases, with 9 bases between. CDR3 in DNA: TGTGCCAGCAGTTTATTGGGCGGGGAAGAGACCCAGTACTTC. The encoded protein is CASSLLGGEETQYF.

The J gene is TRBJ1-2, the V gene TRBV10-3; 9 bases align to TRBD1. With V trimmed by 8 bases and J by 5 bases, 3 bases remained unmatched. Germline CDR1 and CDR2: ENHRY and SYGVKD. The CDR3 is 12 residues long. The CDR3 DNA reads as TGTGCCATCCCACAGGGGGCGTATGGCTACACCTTC. This translates into CAIPQGAYGYTF.

The chain employs TRBV4-1 and TRBJ2-5; 7 bases map to TRBD1. The last part of the DNA fits TRBJ2-7 better; the J call may be wrong. The CDR3 spans 17 residues. In germline, CDR1 is MGHRA, CDR2 YSYEKL. The CDR3 sequence is CASSQDEETGQVGEQYF. CDR3 nucleotides: TGCGCCAGCAGCCAAGATGAGGAGACAGGGCAGGTCGGCGAGCAGTACTTC.

V is TRBV6-6 and J is TRBJ2-7; TRBD1 matches 11 bases. Germline lookup yields CDR1 MNHNY and CDR2 SVGAGI (reference sequence). The CDR3 totals 14 residues. V lost 4 bases, J lost 5 bases, and 4 bases stayed unmatched. CDR3 sequence: CASSSRDRGDEQYF. The CDR3 bases are TGTGCCAGCAGTTCCCGGGACAGGGGGGACGAGCAGTACTTC.

This clone was seen once. The V call is TRBV2, the J call TRBJ2-2, with TRBD2 identical over 9 bases. The CDR3 has 16 residues. The germline gives CDR1 SNHLY, CDR2 FYNNEI. Losses at the gene ends were 1 base for V and 6 bases for J; bases not matched to a gene: 6. The CDR3: CASSEVAGAEPGELFF. CDR3 nucleotides: TGTGCCAGCAGTGAAGTAGCGGGAGCGGAACCCGGGGAGCTGTTTTTT.

The chain employs TRBV4-1 and TRBJ1-2; 7 nucleotides match TRBD1. The CDR3 totals 14 residues. Unmatched junction bases numbered 4, after V lost 3 bases and J lost 3 bases. Germline lookup yields CDR1 MGHRA and CDR2 YSYEKL. CDR3: CASSHLQGDYGYTF. The CDR3, as DNA: TGCGCCAGCAGCCACCTCCAGGGGGACTATGGCTACACCTTC.

This chain connects TRBV15 to TRBJ1-5; D is unclear. V lost 0 bases and J 3 bases, leaving 15 bases between the germline ends. Germline CDR1 reads LNHNV; CDR2 reads YYDKDF (reference sequence). There are 17 residues in the CDR3. Written as DNA, the CDR3 is TGTGCCACCAGCAGAGATTATCATGGGGAGGCCAATCAGCCCCAGCATTTT. Translating it yields CATSRDYHGEANQPQHF.

The gene calls are TRBV15 and TRBJ2-3, with 7 positions matching TRBD2. This CDR3 is built from 23 residues. V lost 0 bases, J lost 0 bases, and 24 bases stayed unmatched. Per germline, CDR1 LNHNV and CDR2 YYDKDF (reference sequence). CDR3 in DNA: TGTGCCACCAGCAGAGATCAATCCTCTGGACTAGGGAGTTTTTTTGGGAGCACAGATACGCAGTATTTT. Amino acids: CATSRDQSSGLGSFFGSTDTQYF.

The CDR3 reads CATLAGGLADTQYF. CDR3 bases: TGCGCCACCTTAGCGGGAGGGCTTGCAGATACGCAGTATTTT. The chain recombines TRBV10-2 with TRBJ2-3; 11 positions agree with TRBD2. The V and J ends lost 10 bases and 4 bases, in that order; junction bases with no gene match: 7. Germline lookup yields CDR1 WSHSY and CDR2 SAAADI. This CDR3 comprises 14 residues.

V gene TRBV2 combines with J gene TRBJ1-2; D is unclear. This CDR3 comprises 12 residues. Trimming stripped 6 bases from V and 7 bases from J, with 12 bases between. Germline loops: CDR1 SNHLY, CDR2 FYNNEI. The CDR3 is CASRAAEAGYTF. CDR3 nucleotide sequence: TGTGCCAGCAGGGCCGCAGAGGCTGGCTACACCTTC.

This chain joins TRBV7-9 and TRBJ2-1; 8 bases map to TRBD2. Looked up from germline, CDR1 is SEHNR and CDR2 is FQNEAQ (reference sequence). The CDR3 extends over 18 amino acids. The J segment lost 2 bases and the V segment lost 5 bases, leaving 14 bases of the junction unmatched. In nucleotides, the CDR3 is TGTGCCAGCAGCCACCGGGCTAGCGGGTGGGGGGCCTACAATGAGCAGTTCTTC. Protein sequence: CASSHRASGWGAYNEQFF.

The chain links TRBV13 to TRBJ2-5; 8 nucleotides agree with TRBD2. This CDR3 contains 16 residues. V shed 0 bases, J shed 1 base, and the junction held 4 bases outside the gene matches. CDR1 is PRHDT, CDR2 FYEKMQ, per germline (reference sequence). CDR3 in DNA: TGTGCCAGCAGCTTAGGGGTTAGCGGGGCCCAAGAGACCCAGTACTTC. It encodes CASSLGVSGAQETQYF.

This clone was observed a handful of times. The rearrangement uses TRBV4-1 and TRBJ1-1; possibly TRBD1 for D (5 bases). Germline V gene lookup returns CDR1 MGHRA and CDR2 YSYEKL. Between the trimmed V and J ends, which lost 1 base and 7 bases, there was a span of 16 bases. The CDR3 spans 15 residues. CDR3: CASSQAWFKTVEAFF. The CDR3 nucleotides are TGCGCCAGCAGCCAAGCCTGGTTCAAGACAGTTGAAGCTTTCTTT.

The chain carries TRBV28 and TRBJ1-5; D may be TRBD1 (6 bases). Germline V gene lookup returns CDR1 MDHEN and CDR2 SYDVKM. Trimming removed 6 bases from V and 7 bases from J, with 19 bases in between. This CDR3 is built from 15 residues. The CDR3 spells CASSSGTMVNQPQHF. For the CDR3, the DNA is TGTGCCAGCAGCTCGGGGACAATGGTAAACCAGCCCCAGCATTTT. The full variable domain, completed using reference TRBV28 and TRBJ1-5, is DVKVTQSSRYLVKRTGEKVFLECVQDMDHENMFWYRQDPGLGLRLIYFSYDVKMKEKGDIPEGYSVSREKKERFSLILESASTNQTSMYLCASSSGTMVNQPQHFGDGTRLSIL.